The 17 T cell receptor beta chains in this list originate from one sample, sequenced in a study of OX40 agonist ivuxolimab in advanced cancers. Libraries were prepared by immunoSEQ multiplex PCR; TCRdb keeps only in-frame clonotypes and omits some of them. The sample yields 30,000 to 35,000 clones, roughly 80% seen once. This specimen was CD4+ or CD8+ T cells sorted from blood, taken in a trial of the OX40 agonist ivuxolimab. The source of these receptors is an adult with an advanced solid tumor such as melanoma, head and neck, liver or kidney cancer.

The V gene is TRBV12-5, the J gene TRBJ1-1, with 8 bases identical to TRBD1. The J segment lost 5 bases and the V segment lost 6 bases, leaving 8 bases of the junction unmatched. The CDR3 length is 14 residues. Germline-derived CDR1 and CDR2 are LGHNT and FRNRAP. CDR3 coding DNA: TGTGCTAGTGGGTTGACAGGGGCGCCTACTGAAGCTTTCTTT. It encodes CASGLTGAPTEAFF.

The J gene is TRBJ1-2, the V gene TRBV30; D is perhaps TRBD1 (6 bases). This CDR3 spans 14 amino acids. CDR1 and CDR2 from the germline V gene are GTSNPN and SVGIG (reference sequence). V dropped 0 bases and J dropped 4 bases, with 12 bases sitting between them. CDR3 in amino acids: CAWSVKGVSYGYTF. The CDR3 DNA reads TGTGCCTGGAGTGTGAAGGGGGTCAGCTATGGCTACACCTTC.

The genes are TRBV14 and TRBJ2-1; D is undetermined. V was trimmed by 4 bases and J by 2 bases, leaving 12 bases between them. CDR1 SGHDN and CDR2 FVKESK come from the germline V gene. The CDR3 loop spans 15 amino acids. The CDR3 DNA is TGTGCCAGCAGCCGCCTCGTAACTCCCTACAATGAGCAGTTCTTC. It codes for CASSRLVTPYNEQFF.

The chain employs TRBV6-5 and TRBJ2-5; D is possibly TRBD1 (5 bases). CDR3 length equals 12 residues. V lost 8 bases, J lost 5 bases, and 12 bases lay in between. Germline CDR1 is MNHEY and CDR2 is SVGAGI. The DNA for the CDR3 is TGTGCCAGCGGAAGATCAGGGGAGACCCAGTACTTC. Protein product: CASGRSGETQYF.

Here the CDR3 DNA reads TGTGCCATCAGTGAGGGGGGAGACAGGGGTGTCTATGGCTACACCTTC. Its protein product is CAISEGGDRGVYGYTF. V usage is TRBV10-3 and J usage is TRBJ1-2; the match to TRBD1 covers 8 bases. CDR3 length: 16 residues. J was trimmed by 4 bases and V by 2 bases; bases with no gene match: 9. From germline, CDR1 is ENHRY and CDR2 SYGVKD.

This sequence joins TRBV5-1 and TRBJ1-1; D perhaps matches TRBD1 (6 bases). Trimming removed 1 base from V and 7 bases from J, with 8 bases in between. Germline V gene data show CDR1 as SGHRS and CDR2 as YFSETQ. CDR3 length: 12 residues. The CDR3 is CASSLTGSEAFF. The CDR3 DNA follows: TGCGCCAGCAGCTTGACAGGGAGTGAAGCTTTCTTT.

The CDR3 reads CASEPGTGLEQYF. The CDR3 DNA is TGTGCCAGCGAACCCGGGACAGGACTCGAGCAGTACTTC. V gene TRBV7-2 combines with J gene TRBJ2-7; the match to TRBD1 covers 8 bases. This CDR3 has 13 amino acids. The germline V gene has CDR1 SGHTA and CDR2 FQGNSA. V shed 8 bases, J shed 6 bases, and the junction held 9 bases outside the gene matches. Complete variable domain (other parts from reference TRBV7-2 and TRBJ2-7): GAGVSQSPSNKVTEKGKDVELRCDPISGHTALYWYRQSLGQGLEFLIYFQGNSAPDKSGLPSDRFSAERTGGSVSTLTIQRTQQEDSAVYLCASEPGTGLEQYFGPGTRLTVT.

The chain carries TRBV2 and TRBJ2-6, with D uncertain. V dropped 3 bases and J dropped 0 bases, with 6 bases sitting between them. The germline V gene encodes CDR1 SNHLY and CDR2 FYNNEI. The CDR3 has 15 amino acids. Written as DNA, the CDR3 is TGTGCCAGCAGTGATTGGACCTCTGGGGCCAACGTCCTGACTTTC. It specifies CASSDWTSGANVLTF.

The chain carries TRBV6-5 and TRBJ1-2, with 9 bases identical to TRBD1. The V gene's germline CDR1 is MNHEY and CDR2 SVGAGI. V dropped 6 bases and J dropped 4; count of bases not matched to a gene: 6. The CDR3 totals 14 residues. The CDR3 region has the DNA TGTGCCAGCAGGCTCACAGGGGGCGCCTATGGCTACACCTTC. Translated: CASRLTGGAYGYTF.

Remarks on this clone: The same CDR3 arises from other DNA sequences in this sample as well. This chain uses TRBV18 with TRBJ1-2, with D unresolved. Germline V gives CDR1 KGHSH, CDR2 LQKENI. With 2 bases removed from V and 1 base from J, the gap between germline ends came to 5 bases. This CDR3 has 13 residues. CDR3 residues: CASSPGDNYGYTF. CDR3 nucleotide sequence: TGTGCCAGCTCACCAGGGGATAACTATGGCTACACCTTC.

The chain recombines TRBV5-8 with TRBJ2-2, with D unresolved. V dropped 3 bases and J dropped 2 bases, with 8 bases sitting between them. CDR1 SGHTS and CDR2 YDEGEE come from the germline V gene. The CDR3 extends over 14 amino acids. CDR3 region: CASSWTRNTGELFF. The CDR3 DNA reads as TGTGCCAGCAGCTGGACCAGAAACACCGGGGAGCTGTTTTTT.

The gene calls are TRBV15 and TRBJ2-3, with TRBD2 as a possible D gene (6 bases). V dropped 1 base and J dropped 0 bases, with 14 bases sitting between them. This CDR3 is 17 amino acids long. Looked up from germline, CDR1 is LNHNV and CDR2 is YYDKDF (reference sequence). In nucleotides, the CDR3 is TGTGCCACCAGCAGAGGAGTTAGCGGACCTAGCACAGATACGCAGTATTTT. It yields the protein CATSRGVSGPSTDTQYF. Full variable domain (outside the CDR3, taken from reference TRBV15 and TRBJ2-3): DAMVIQNPRYQVTQFGKPVTLSCSQTLNHNVMYWYQQKSSQAPKLLFHYYDKDFNNEADTPDNFQSRRPNTSFCFLDIRSPGLGDTAMYLCATSRGVSGPSTDTQYFGPGTRLTVL.

The chain is built from TRBV7-3 and TRBJ2-6; a weak D match, TRBD1 (6 bases). V lost 4 bases to trimming and J lost 0 bases, with 10 bases between them. This CDR3 contains 16 residues. Germline V gene sequence: CDR1 SGHTA, CDR2 FQGTGA. For the CDR3, the DNA is TGTGCCAGCAGCTCAGGGGCTTTCTCTGGGGCCAACGTCCTGACTTTC. It specifies CASSSGAFSGANVLTF. Together with reference TRBV7-3 and TRBJ2-6, the CDR3 gives the full variable domain: GAGVSQTPSNKVTEKGKYVELRCDPISGHTALYWYRQSLGQGPEFLIYFQGTGAADDSGLPNDRFFAVRPEGSVSTLKIQRTERGDSAVYLCASSSGAFSGANVLTFGAGSRLTVL.

V usage is TRBV11-2 and J usage is TRBJ1-2; D unresolved. The germline V gene has CDR1 SGHAT and CDR2 FQNNGV. V was cut by 5 bases and J by 7 bases, with 14 bases left in between. This CDR3 region has 13 residues. The CDR3 DNA reads TGTGCCAGCAGCCCACGACGCGACCTTGGCTACACCTTC. Protein product: CASSPRRDLGYTF. Variable domain in full (rest from reference TRBV11-2 and TRBJ1-2): EAGVAQSPRYKIIEKRQSVAFWCNPISGHATLYWYQQILGQGPKLLIQFQNNGVVDDSQLPKDRFSAERLKGVDSTLKIQPAKLEDSAVYLCASSPRRDLGYTFGSGTRLTVV.

The chain has TRBV18 and TRBJ1-5, with D tentatively TRBD1 (5 bases). Trimming shortened V by 4 bases and J by 2 bases, and 12 bases separated the two germline ends. The germline V gene has CDR1 KGHSH and CDR2 LQKENI. CDR3 length: 15 amino acids. The CDR3 DNA sequence: TGTGCCAGCTCACTTTCAGGGCGAGGCAATCAGCCCCAGCATTTT. This gives the protein CASSLSGRGNQPQHF.

V is TRBV7-2 and J is TRBJ1-2, with D possibly matching TRBD1 (5 bases). Trimming stripped 3 bases from V and 4 bases from J, with 15 bases between. Germline values: CDR1 SGHTA, CDR2 FQGNSA. There are 15 residues in the CDR3. CDR3 amino acids: CASSFEGSGSYGYTF. DNA of the CDR3: TGTGCCAGCAGCTTCGAGGGGAGCGGGAGCTATGGCTACACCTTC.

This clone has more than one count but fewer than ten. The chain joins TRBV7-2 to TRBJ1-4; D remains unclear. The germline V gene has CDR1 SGHTA and CDR2 FQGNSA. Between the trimmed V and J ends, which lost 4 bases and 9 bases, there was a span of 21 bases. The CDR3 covers 16 residues. The CDR3 DNA reads as TGTGCCAGCAGCTCGCCGGCCTCGAATCGTGAGAAAAAACTGTTTTTT. It is translated as CASSSPASNREKKLFF. Full variable domain (remainder filled in from reference TRBV7-2 and TRBJ1-4): GAGVSQSPSNKVTEKGKDVELRCDPISGHTALYWYRQSLGQGLEFLIYFQGNSAPDKSGLPSDRFSAERTGGSVSTLTIQRTQQEDSAVYLCASSSPASNREKKLFFGSGTQLSVL.